This T cell receptor (beta chain) stems from a study of vaccination and CD4 T cells after COVID-19. Treatment meaning: approximately nine-day PBMC culture with coronavirus spike peptide pools or control peptides (ViraFEST assay). There are a few counts of this clonotype. Its antigen remains unidentified. Sequencing of cultured CD4+ T cell DNA used the Oncomine TCR Beta short-read assay. TCRdb used MiXCR to reprocess the PCR reads, holding one entry per CDR3 protein. This sample carries 11,000 to 15,000 distinct CDR3 sequences, approximately 64% of them seen once, and the ten largest clones take approximately 14%. The source material was CD4+ T cells from blood, cultured in vitro. This receptor was identified in a human donor who had recovered from COVID-19.

The CDR3, as DNA: TGCAGTGCTGGAGCGGCGGGGGTCGGGCGCACTGAAGCTTTCTTT. This sequence encodes CSAGAAGVGRTEAFF. V gene TRBV20-1 combines with J gene TRBJ1-1; D is perhaps TRBD1 (5 bases). The germline V gene has CDR1 DFQATT and CDR2 SNEGSKA (reference sequence). The CDR3 extends over 15 amino acids. V was cut by 5 bases and J by 4 bases, with 20 bases left in between.